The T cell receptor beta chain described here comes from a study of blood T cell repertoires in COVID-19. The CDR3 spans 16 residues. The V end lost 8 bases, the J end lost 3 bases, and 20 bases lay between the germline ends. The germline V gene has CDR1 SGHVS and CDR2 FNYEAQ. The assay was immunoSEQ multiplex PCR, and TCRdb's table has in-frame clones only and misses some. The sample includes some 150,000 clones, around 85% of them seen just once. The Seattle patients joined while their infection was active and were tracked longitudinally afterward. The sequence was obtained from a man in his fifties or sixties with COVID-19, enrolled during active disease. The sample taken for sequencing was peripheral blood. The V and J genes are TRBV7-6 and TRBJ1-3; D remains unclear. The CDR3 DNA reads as TGTGCCAGCTCAGCAGTGGAGTCTGTTGTTGGAAACACCATATATTTT. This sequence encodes CASSAVESVVGNTIYF.